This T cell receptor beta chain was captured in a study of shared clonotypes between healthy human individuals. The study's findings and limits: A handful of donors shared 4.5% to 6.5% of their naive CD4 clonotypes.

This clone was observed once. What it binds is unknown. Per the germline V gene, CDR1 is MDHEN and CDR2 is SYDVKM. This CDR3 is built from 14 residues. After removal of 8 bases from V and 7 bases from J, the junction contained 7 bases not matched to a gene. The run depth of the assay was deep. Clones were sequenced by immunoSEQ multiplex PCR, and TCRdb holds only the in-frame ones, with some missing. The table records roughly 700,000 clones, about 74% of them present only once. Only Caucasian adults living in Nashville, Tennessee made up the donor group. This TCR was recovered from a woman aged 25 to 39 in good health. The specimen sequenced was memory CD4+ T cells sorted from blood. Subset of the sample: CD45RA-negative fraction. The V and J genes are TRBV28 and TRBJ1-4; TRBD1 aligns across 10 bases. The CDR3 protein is CASGPGQGREKLFF. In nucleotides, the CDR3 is TGTGCCAGCGGGCCGGGACAGGGGCGTGAAAAACTGTTTTTT.